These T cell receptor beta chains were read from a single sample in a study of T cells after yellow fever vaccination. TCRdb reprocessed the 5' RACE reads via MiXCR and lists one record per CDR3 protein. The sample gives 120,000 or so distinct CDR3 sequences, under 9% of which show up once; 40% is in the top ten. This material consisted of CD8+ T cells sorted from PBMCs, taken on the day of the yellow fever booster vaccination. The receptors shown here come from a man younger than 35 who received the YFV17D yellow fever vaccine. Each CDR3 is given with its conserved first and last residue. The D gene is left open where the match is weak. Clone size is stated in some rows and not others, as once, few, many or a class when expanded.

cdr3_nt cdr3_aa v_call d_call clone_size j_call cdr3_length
TGTGCCAGCAGCTGGGAGAGGAACACTGAAGCTTTCTTT CASSWERNTEAFF TRBV7-9 . many TRBJ1-1 13
TGCAGCGTAGAGGACAGGGTATATGGCTACACCTTC CSVEDRVYGYTF TRBV29-1 TRBD1 . TRBJ1-2 12
TGTGCCAGCAGCGCAAGCCTCGGAGGACAGGTCAACACCGGGGAGCTGTTTTTT CASSASLGGQVNTGELFF TRBV9 TRBD1 few TRBJ2-2 18
TGTGCCAGCAGAGAGCGGGGGGGGCTACCAGATACGCAGTATTTT CASRERGGLPDTQYF TRBV28 TRBD2 . TRBJ2-3 15
TGTGCCAGTAGACCTAGCGGAGGGGCCGGGGAGCTGTTTTTT CASRPSGGAGELFF TRBV19 TRBD2 . TRBJ2-2 14
TGTGCCAGCAGTGAATGGGCAGTTGAAGCTTTCTTT CASSEWAVEAFF TRBV2 . few TRBJ1-1 12
TGCGCCAGCAGTCGCGACCCGGACAGACGCGCTAGCACAGATACGCAGTATTTT CASSRDPDRRASTDTQYF TRBV23-1 . . TRBJ2-3 18
TGTGCCAGCAGCTCAAGACTAGCGGGGGCCCTGAACACCGGGGAGCTGTTTTTT CASSSRLAGALNTGELFF TRBV7-2 TRBD2 few TRBJ2-2 18
TGCGCCAGCAGCCGCACATCGGAAGGAGACTATGGCTACACCTTC CASSRTSEGDYGYTF TRBV4-1 . many TRBJ1-2 15
TGTGCCAGCAGCAAAGGCAGAGGGGTTCCGCGCGAGCAGTACTTC CASSKGRGVPREQYF TRBV21-1 . . TRBJ2-7 15
TGTGCCAGCAGCCCGATCCGCGGGGGGGGGAATTCACCCCTCCACTTT CASSPIRGGGNSPLHF TRBV7-6 . few TRBJ1-6 16
TGTGCCAGTAGTATAGGCCTGAAGGGCCTGGGGCGTAATGAGCAGTTCTTC CASSIGLKGLGRNEQFF TRBV19 . few TRBJ2-1 17
TGTGCCAGCAGTCTCCGGGAGGGCGTCGCTCAGCCCCAGCATTTT CASSLREGVAQPQHF TRBV6-6 . . TRBJ1-5 15
TGTGCCAGCAGCTATGCGGGGGGGGCCGATGAGCAGTTCTTC CASSYAGGADEQFF TRBV9 TRBD2 few TRBJ2-1 14
TGTGCCAGCAGCACTTCTACAGACGGATACTATGGCTACACCTTC CASSTSTDGYYGYTF TRBV9 . few TRBJ1-2 15
TGTGCCAGCAGTGCATATGTGGACAATCAGTACTTC CASSAYVDNQYF TRBV6-6 . few TRBJ2-4 12
TGCAGCGGCCGGGACAGGAGAGATACGCAGTATTTT CSGRDRRDTQYF TRBV29-1 TRBD1 many TRBJ2-3 12
TGCAGTGCCCCCCACAACAGGGGTGCAGAGACCCAGTACTTC CSAPHNRGAETQYF TRBV20-1 TRBD1 few TRBJ2-5 14
TGTGCCAGCAGCCAAGCCGGACGGGCGGGAAACACCATATATTTT CASSQAGRAGNTIYF TRBV3-1 . . TRBJ1-3 15
TGTGCCAGCAAAAGGGGCACCAATGAAAAACTGTTTTTT CASKRGTNEKLFF TRBV27 . few TRBJ1-4 13
TGTGCCAGCAGTGAATGGTCCTACAATGAGCAGTTCTTC CASSEWSYNEQFF TRBV25-1 . few TRBJ2-1 13
TGCAGCCTCCTGGACAGATACAATGAGCAGTTCTTC CSLLDRYNEQFF TRBV29-1 . few TRBJ2-1 12
TGCGCCAGCAGACTGGGTGCGGGGATGGGTCAAGAGACCCAGTACTTC CASRLGAGMGQETQYF TRBV4-1 . few TRBJ2-5 16
TGCGCCAGCAGCCAAGGACCGGTCACCGGGGAGCTGTTTTTT CASSQGPVTGELFF TRBV4-1 . . TRBJ2-2 14
TGTGCCAGCAGCCAGGGGACAGAATACGAGCAGTACTTC CASSQGTEYEQYF TRBV11-2 TRBD1 . TRBJ2-7 13
TGTGCCAGCAGCTCGGCCGACTCGATGATGGGCTACAATGAGCAGTTCTTC CASSSADSMMGYNEQFF TRBV7-9 . . TRBJ2-1 17
TGCAGTGCTAGCCCCCCTCTGCAGCGGGGGCTTGAGACCCAGTACTTC CSASPPLQRGLETQYF TRBV20-1 TRBD2 . TRBJ2-5 16
TGCAGCACGGAGGGAGGGGACAAAGAGACCCAGTACTTC CSTEGGDKETQYF TRBV29-1 . . TRBJ2-5 13
TGCGCCAGCAGCCAGAGGGGGAACACTGAAGCTTTCTTT CASSQRGNTEAFF TRBV4-3 . few TRBJ1-1 13
TGTGCCAGCAGCTTCCCTTCTAGCGGGGGCTACGAGCAGTACTTC CASSFPSSGGYEQYF TRBV11-2 TRBD2 few TRBJ2-7 15
TGCAGCGTGGATTCAGCGCTGAGCACAGATACGCAGTATTTT CSVDSALSTDTQYF TRBV29-1 . many TRBJ2-3 14
TGTGCCAGCGGAGGGGGGCCGGAGACCCAGTACTTC CASGGGPETQYF TRBV6-5 . few TRBJ2-5 12
TGTGCTAGCAGCTCGGGACAGGGTGATGAGCAGTTCTTC CASSSGQGDEQFF TRBV7-7 TRBD1 . TRBJ2-1 13
TGCAGCGCCGTTCCCGGGACAGGGTCAGATACGCAGTATTTT CSAVPGTGSDTQYF TRBV29-1 TRBD1 few TRBJ2-3 14
TGTGCCAGCAGCTTAGGGAGGGGGCAGGCCGGGGAGCTGTTTTTT CASSLGRGQAGELFF TRBV7-2 . . TRBJ2-2 15
TGTGCCAGCAGCTTAGCGGGACAGGGGATGGGGTTGAATGGCTACACCTTC CASSLAGQGMGLNGYTF TRBV7-6 TRBD1 few TRBJ1-2 17
TGTGCCAGCAGCGTAGCGGCTAGTGAAGGCAATGAGCAGTTCTTC CASSVAASEGNEQFF TRBV9 . many TRBJ2-1 15
TGCAGTGCTGGGGCGGAAGGGAGCTCCTACAATGAGCAGTTCTTC CSAGAEGSSYNEQFF TRBV20-1 . many TRBJ2-1 15
TGTGCCAGCAGCCAGACGGAGAATGAAAAACTGTTTTTT CASSQTENEKLFF TRBV3-1 . few TRBJ1-4 13
TGTGCCAGCAGCTCCTGGACGGGCTCCTACGAGCAGTACTTC CASSSWTGSYEQYF TRBV7-2 . few TRBJ2-7 14
TGCAGTGCTAGAGATAGGCATCAGGACAGGGCCAACCCCTCTGGGGCCAACGTCCTGACTTTC CSARDRHQDRANPSGANVLTF TRBV20-1 TRBD1 . TRBJ2-6 21
TGCGCCAGCAGCCAAGATTGGGCAGGGAGCTCCTACGAGCAGTACTTC CASSQDWAGSSYEQYF TRBV4-1 . few TRBJ2-7 16
TGTGCCAGCAGCTTGGGGGGCAGGGGAGCCTACGAGCAGTACTTC CASSLGGRGAYEQYF TRBV5-6 . . TRBJ2-7 15
TGTGCCAGCAGCTTAGTGGGTGGGGAAGCCAAAAACATTCAGTACTTC CASSLVGGEAKNIQYF TRBV7-9 . . TRBJ2-4 16
TGTGCCAGCAGTCTTTGGGCAGGGACGAACACTGAAGCTTTCTTT CASSLWAGTNTEAFF TRBV7-6 . few TRBJ1-1 15
TGTGCCAGCAGCTTGGGGGTTGCGAGCGGGGGGGTGGTCTTC CASSLGVASGGVVF TRBV5-4 TRBD2 many TRBJ2-1 14
TGTGCCACCAGTGGTAGGCGGGGGCTGTTGGAGACCCAGTACTTC CATSGRRGLLETQYF TRBV24-1 . . TRBJ2-5 15
TGTGCCAGCACCGATAACACTGAAGCTTTCTTT CASTDNTEAFF TRBV7-9 . few TRBJ1-1 11
TGTGCCAGCAGTTACCCTGGACTAGCGGGCCCCGGGGAGCTGTTTTTT CASSYPGLAGPGELFF TRBV6-2/TRBV6-3 TRBD2 . TRBJ2-2 16
TGTGCCAGCAGCCCAAGAGGCATAGTCACTGAAGCTTTCTTT CASSPRGIVTEAFF TRBV7-2 . many TRBJ1-1 14